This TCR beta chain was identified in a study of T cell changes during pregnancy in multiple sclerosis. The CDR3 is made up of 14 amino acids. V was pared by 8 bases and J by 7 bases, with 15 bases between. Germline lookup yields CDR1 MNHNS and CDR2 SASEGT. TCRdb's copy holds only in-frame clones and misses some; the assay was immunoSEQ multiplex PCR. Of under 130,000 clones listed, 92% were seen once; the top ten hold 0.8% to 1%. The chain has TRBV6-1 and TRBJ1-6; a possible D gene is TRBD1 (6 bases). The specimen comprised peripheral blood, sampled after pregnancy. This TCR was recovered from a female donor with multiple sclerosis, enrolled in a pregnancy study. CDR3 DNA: TGTGCCAGCGCCCAGGGGCCGTGGAATTCACCCCTCCACTTT. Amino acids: CASAQGPWNSPLHF.